Below, 28 T cell receptor beta chains from the same sample are listed, as sequenced in a study of T cells in Graves' hyperthyroidism and ophthalmopathy. Researchers amplified the TCR beta CDR3 regions from RNA transcripts. HTBI primers were employed in a first-round RT-PCR of the TCR CDR3. Each CDR3 protein gets one entry after TCRdb re-called the multiplex PCR reads with MiXCR. This table has about 290,000 distinct CDR3 sequences, 15% to 20% appearing once. The specimen sequenced was blood. The receptors originated from a woman aged 55-70 years with Graves' ophthalmopathy.

This clonotype showed up many times. The CDR3 loop reads CASTLRQMNTEAFF. CDR3 nucleotide sequence: TGTGCCAGCACCCTACGGCAGATGAACACTGAAGCTTTCTTT. V is TRBV7-2 and J is TRBJ1-1; no definite D call. Germline CDR1 SGHTA, CDR2 FQGNSA. The V end lost 7 bases, the J end lost 0 bases, and 12 bases lay between the germline ends. The length of the CDR3 is 14 residues.

This clonotype was seen at least ten times. The chain uses TRBV20-1 and TRBJ1-5; D remains unclear. Trimming shortened V by 0 bases and J by 6 bases, and 6 bases separated the two germline ends. The germline V gene has CDR1 DFQATT and CDR2 SNEGSKA (reference sequence). The CDR3 spans 12 residues. In DNA, the CDR3 is TGCAGTGCTAGAGATCCTAGTCAGCCCCAGCATTTT. Translation gives CSARDPSQPQHF.

V usage is TRBV12-3 or TRBV12-4 and J usage is TRBJ2-1; 12 nucleotides line up with TRBD2. This CDR3 is 17 amino acids long. V was clipped by 6 bases and J by 15 bases; unmatched bases: 21. The CDR3 reads CASSSPLAGGPVPTAFF. The DNA of the CDR3 is TGTGCCAGCAGCTCCCCCCTAGCGGGAGGGCCTGTGCCGACCGCGTTCTTC.

This clonotype has a count of ten or more. The chain couples TRBV12-3 or TRBV12-4 to TRBJ1-2; D perhaps matches TRBD1 (6 bases). V was cut by 5 bases and J by 8 bases, with 12 bases left in between. The CDR3 totals 12 residues. The CDR3 nucleotides read TGTGCCAGCAGTCAGGGACAACGGGGCTACACCTTC. It encodes CASSQGQRGYTF.

This clonotype has only a few counts. The V call is TRBV6-1, the J call TRBJ1-2; D is undetermined. Trimming left V 4 bases short and J 2 bases short, with 8 bases between. CDR1 MNHNS and CDR2 SASEGT come from the germline V gene. The CDR3 sequence is 13 residues long. In DNA form, the CDR3 reads TGTGCCAGCAGTGTCGGACGGAACTATGGCTACACCTTC. Protein product: CASSVGRNYGYTF.

This clonotype showed up just a few times. This chain joins TRBV7-2 and TRBJ1-1; the D gene is possibly TRBD1 (5 bases). This CDR3 comprises 15 residues. In germline, CDR1 is SGHTA, CDR2 FQGNSA. V lost 3 bases, J lost 4 bases, and 15 bases lay in between. This CDR3 is CASSLQGRVATEAFF. CDR3 sequence (DNA): TGTGCCAGCAGCTTGCAGGGCAGGGTCGCCACTGAAGCTTTCTTT.

About this clonotype itself: A read error may be the cause here, since a much bigger clone is one base away. The rearrangement joins TRBV3-1 to TRBJ1-1; no firm D call. Deletions cut 1 base from V and 8 bases from J, with 8 bases between. The germline V gene has CDR1 LGHDT and CDR2 YNNKEL (reference sequence). This CDR3 contains 12 residues. The CDR3 loop is CASSQVEEEAFF. CDR3 in DNA: TGTGCCAGCAGCCAAGTCGAGGAAGAAGCTTTCTTT. Using reference TRBV3-1 and TRBJ1-1 for the parts outside the CDR3, the full variable domain is DTAVSQTPKYLVTQMGNDKSIKCEQNLGHDTMYWYKQDSKKFLKIMFSYNNKELIINETVPNRFSPKSPDKAHLNLHINSLELGDSAVYFCASSQVEEEAFFGQGTRLTVV.

The V gene is TRBV29-1, the J gene TRBJ2-1, with D tentatively TRBD1 or TRBD2 (5 bases each). Trimming shortened V by 6 bases and J by 4 bases, and 28 bases separated the two germline ends. This CDR3 region has 18 residues. Germline values: CDR1 SQVTM, CDR2 ANQGSEA. Here the CDR3 reads CSVAKLGDPPQYYNEQFF. CDR3 nucleotides: TGCAGCGTCGCGAAACTCGGGGACCCCCCTCAATATTACAATGAGCAGTTCTTC.

As concerns this clonotype: This may stem from a read error, because a much larger clone lies one nucleotide away. The V call is TRBV20-1, the J call TRBJ1-1; D is unclear. In germline, CDR1 is DFQATT, CDR2 SNEGSKA (reference sequence). The CDR3 length is 12 residues. CDR3 coding DNA: TGCAGGGTCCAAACAGTGAACACTGAAGCTCTCTTT. Residues: CRVQTVNTEALF.

This chain connects TRBV5-4 to TRBJ2-3; 12 positions agree with TRBD2. CDR1 and CDR2 from the germline V gene are SGHNT and YYREEE (reference sequence). V gave up 4 bases and J gave up 5 bases; unmatched junction bases: 5. The CDR3 spans 15 residues. The CDR3 coding sequence is TGTGCCAGCAGCCCTAGCGGGGGGGCCCTAGATACGCAGTATTTT. Amino acid sequence: CASSPSGGALDTQYF.

Many counts were recorded for this clonotype. For the CDR3, the DNA is TGCAGTGCTAGTTCGCCCAGGGGCACAGATACGCAGTATTTT. Translated, it gives CSASSPRGTDTQYF. The genes are TRBV20-1 and TRBJ2-3, with D maybe TRBD1 (5 bases). The CDR3 has 14 residues. The germline V gene has CDR1 DFQATT and CDR2 SNEGSKA (reference sequence). Between the trimmed V and J ends, which lost 3 bases and 1 base, there was a span of 11 bases.

This clonotype was seen repeatedly, ten times or more. The V call is TRBV28, the J call TRBJ1-2; the D gene is possibly TRBD1 (5 bases). CDR1 and CDR2 (germline): MDHEN, SYDVKM. The V and J ends lost 10 bases and 4 bases respectively, with 19 bases between them. This CDR3 contains 14 residues. CDR3 region: CAIYRRNIGYGYTF. The CDR3, as DNA: TGTGCCATCTACAGGCGTAACATCGGCTATGGCTACACCTTC.

This clonotype has just a few counts. The V call is TRBV20-1, the J call TRBJ2-3; 8 nucleotides align to TRBD1. V trimming: 6 bases; J trimming: 6 bases; junction bases outside the gene matches: 5. The CDR3 covers 12 residues. Looked up from germline, CDR1 is DFQATT and CDR2 is SNEGSKA (reference sequence). The CDR3 loop is CSAPDRGDTQYF. Written as DNA, the CDR3 is TGCAGTGCCCCCGACAGGGGTGATACGCAGTATTTT.

This clonotype was detected ten times or more. CDR3 residues: CASSEGGGGYGYTF. The CDR3 DNA reads TGTGCCAGCAGCGAGGGGGGAGGCGGCTATGGCTACACCTTC. The rearrangement links TRBV9 to TRBJ1-2; tentative D call: TRBD1 (6 bases). V lost 3 bases to trimming and J lost 4 bases, with 13 bases between them. Germline CDR1 and CDR2: SGDLS and YYNGEE. CDR3 length: 14 amino acids.

There are many counts of this clonotype. The V and J genes are TRBV29-1 and TRBJ1-2, with TRBD1 identical over 7 bases. In germline, CDR1 is SQVTM, CDR2 ANQGSEA. V lost 7 bases to trimming and J lost 2 bases; unmatched junction nucleotides: 4. This CDR3 is 12 amino acids long. The CDR3 DNA is TGCAGCGGCACGACAGGGAACTATGGCTACACCTTC. Protein product: CSGTTGNYGYTF.

This clonotype was recorded many times. This chain joins TRBV20-1 and TRBJ1-1; unclear D gene. Germline V lookup: CDR1 DFQATT, CDR2 SNEGSKA (reference sequence). The CDR3 is 13 residues long. V was clipped by 0 bases and J by 0 bases, with 5 bases between them. CDR3 protein: CSARDFMNTEAFF. CDR3 nucleotides: TGCAGTGCTAGAGACTTCATGAACACTGAAGCTTTCTTT.

This clonotype was found many times. The rearrangement links TRBV6-2 or TRBV6-3 to TRBJ2-5, with TRBD2 matching 13 bases. The CDR3 has 18 amino acids. V trimming: 4 bases; J trimming: 5 bases; junction bases outside the gene matches: 13. CDR1 MNHEY and CDR2 SVGEGT come from the germline V gene. CDR3 in amino acids: CASSSTSGGARRSETQYF. CDR3 DNA sequence: TGTGCCAGCAGTTCTACTAGCGGGGGGGCCAGGCGAAGCGAGACCCAGTACTTC.

The sample holds a few counts of this clonotype. V and J are TRBV9 and TRBJ2-3; the D is unclear. Per germline, CDR1 SGDLS and CDR2 YYNGEE. The CDR3 runs 15 residues. The V end lost 0 bases, the J end lost 5 bases, and 13 bases lay between the germline ends. The CDR3 region is CASSVAPGSRDTQYF. The CDR3 DNA reads TGTGCCAGCAGCGTAGCCCCAGGTTCCAGAGATACGCAGTATTTT.

The gene calls are TRBV5-1 and TRBJ2-7; D may be TRBD2 (5 bases). CDR1 is SGHRS and CDR2 is YFSETQ in the germline V gene. This CDR3 has 14 residues. V was cut by 3 bases and J by 3 bases, with 13 bases left in between. DNA for the CDR3: TGCGCCAGCAGCTCCACTGACGGGGTCTACGAGCAGTACTTC. Protein product: CASSSTDGVYEQYF.

This clonotype was detected ten times or more. The CDR3 DNA sequence: TGCGCCAGCAGCCTAGTAGCAGGGAACACCGGGGAGCTGTTTTTT. It translates to CASSLVAGNTGELFF. This chain joins TRBV5-1 and TRBJ2-2, with D unresolved. Germline CDR1 is SGHRS and CDR2 is YFSETQ. With 4 bases removed from V and 1 base from J, the gap between germline ends came to 11 bases. The CDR3 sequence is 15 residues long.

Turning to this clonotype: One end of the junction fails to match germline, which may point to a read error. The V call is TRBV7-9, the J call TRBJ2-2; D is possibly TRBD2 (5 bases). CDR3 length: 16 residues. Germline V CDR1 and CDR2: SEHNR, FQNEAQ (reference sequence). In DNA, the CDR3 is TGTGCCAGCAGCTCCTCCTACGGACCGAACACCGGGGAGCTGCTTTTT. It translates to CASSSSYGPNTGELLF.

In its sample, this clonotype was seen many times. The chain employs TRBV27 and TRBJ1-5; D is unclear. V lost 0 bases and J lost 2, with 11 bases in between. Germline CDR1 MNHEY, CDR2 SMNVEV (reference sequence). The CDR3 has 16 amino acids. Here the CDR3 DNA reads TGTGCCAGCAGTTTATCCACAGCGTTGGGCAATCAGCCCCAGCATTTT. This codes for CASSLSTALGNQPQHF.

This clonotype showed up many times. In nucleotides, the CDR3 is TGTGCCAGCAGTTACTCATTAGGACTAGCGGGAGAGGGTGAGCAGTTCTTC. Amino acids: CASSYSLGLAGEGEQFF. This sequence joins TRBV6-6 and TRBJ2-1; 13 bases align to TRBD2. The CDR3 extends over 17 amino acids. Germline CDR1 is MNHNY and CDR2 is SVGAGI (reference sequence). V shed 0 bases and J 9 bases; nucleotides not matched to a gene: 8.

This clonotype was found many times. The V gene is TRBV12-3 or TRBV12-4, the J gene TRBJ1-2; the match to TRBD1 covers 11 bases. This CDR3 has 14 residues. With V trimmed by 6 bases and J by 8 bases, 8 bases remained unmatched. CDR3 coding DNA: TGTGCCAGCAGCCTGGGACAGGGGGTGGAGGGCTACACCTTC. This codes for CASSLGQGVEGYTF.

This clonotype was recorded many times. CDR3 sequence reads: CASSLTGPNLNSPLHF. In DNA form, the CDR3 reads TGTGCCAGCAGCCTGACGGGCCCGAATCTTAATTCACCCCTCCACTTT. The rearrangement links TRBV28 to TRBJ1-6; D call uncertain. The CDR3 runs 16 residues. Germline V gene sequence: CDR1 MDHEN, CDR2 SYDVKM. V was shortened by 6 bases and J by 6 bases, with 18 bases between the two germline ends.

There are many counts of this clonotype. The junction departs from germline at one end; a sequencing error may be responsible. The chain employs TRBV7-7 and TRBJ2-2, with 9 bases aligning to TRBD1. The CDR3 is 14 residues long. CDR1 is SSHAT, CDR2 FNYEAQ, per germline (reference sequence). The CDR3 protein is CASSNDRGTGELFF. The CDR3 nucleotides read TGTGCTAGCAGCAACGACAGGGGGACCGGGGAGCTGTTTTTT.

The gene calls are TRBV7-8 and TRBJ2-2; perhaps TRBD2 as D (6 bases). Trimming cost V 3 bases and J 1 base, with 18 bases left between them. Germline CDR1 and CDR2: SGHVS and FQNEAQ. CDR3 length: 18 residues. The CDR3 DNA follows: TGTGCCAGCAGCTTTAGGCCTCGGGACTTGCTGAACACCGGGGAGCTGTTTTTT. Translated, it gives CASSFRPRDLLNTGELFF.

The chain combines TRBV12-3 or TRBV12-4 with TRBJ2-7; TRBD1 or TRBD2 may be the D gene (5 bases each). Trimming shortened V by 3 bases and J by 6 bases, and 15 bases separated the two germline ends. CDR3 length: 14 amino acids. The CDR3 here is CASSFWGNGSEQYF. The CDR3 DNA is TGTGCCAGCAGTTTCTGGGGGAATGGTTCCGAGCAGTACTTC.